Below are 24 T cell receptor beta chains sequenced from a single sample in a study of shared clonotypes between healthy human individuals. Produced via immunoSEQ multiplex PCR; TCRdb's table is partial and in-frame only. The sample has around 2,000,000 clones, more than 85% seen once. Naivety among CD8 cells was defined by CD45RO negativity and positive CCR7 selection, thereby excluding terminally differentiated effector memory CD45RA+ cells. Sequenced sample: naive CD8+ T cells from PBMCs. These TCRs come from a young man in good health. Some clones in this sample may be carry-over from other donors' samples.

This sequence joins TRBV4-3 and TRBJ1-2; D is undetermined. Between the trimmed V and J ends, which lost 0 bases and 3 bases, there was a span of 11 bases. Germline CDR1 and CDR2: LGHNA and YSLEER. This CDR3 has 15 amino acids. Here the CDR3 reads CASSQDSGSHYGYTF. The DNA for the CDR3 is TGCGCCAGCAGCCAAGATTCGGGGTCCCACTATGGCTACACCTTC.

This rearrangement joins TRBV11-2 to TRBJ1-1, with no clear D. The CDR3 totals 10 residues. V was clipped by 6 bases and J by 4 bases, with 3 bases between them. In germline, CDR1 is SGHAT, CDR2 FQNNGV. In DNA, the CDR3 is TGTGCCAGCAGAACCACTGAAGCTTTCTTT. Translation gives CASRTTEAFF.

CDR3 in DNA: TGTGCCAGTAGTATTCGGGACAGGGTGAACACTGAAGCTTTCTTT. It translates to CASSIRDRVNTEAFF. The chain uses TRBV19 and TRBJ1-1; TRBD1 matches 9 bases. J lost 0 bases, V lost 3 bases, and 2 bases had no gene match. The CDR3 consists of 15 residues. Germline V CDR1 and CDR2: LNHDA, SQIVND (reference sequence). Supplemented by reference TRBV19 and TRBJ1-1, the full variable domain reads DGGITQSPKYLFRKEGQNVTLSCEQNLNHDAMYWYRQDPGQGLRLIYYSQIVNDFQKGDIAEGYSVSREKKESFPLTVTSAQKNPTAFYLCASSIRDRVNTEAFFGQGTRLTVV.

The rearrangement uses TRBV6-5 and TRBJ2-7, with 8 bases lining up with TRBD2. Looked up from germline, CDR1 is MNHEY and CDR2 is SVGAGI. V was pared by 7 bases and J by 5 bases, with 10 bases of the junction left unmatched. The CDR3 is 14 residues long. Written as DNA, the CDR3 is TGTGCCAGCAAGGCCTTAGCGGGGCTAAACGAGCAGTACTTC. It is translated as CASKALAGLNEQYF.

The V and J genes are TRBV7-7 and TRBJ2-1, with 8 bases identical to TRBD2. CDR3 size: 17 residues. The V segment lost 2 bases and the J segment 2 bases; nucleotides outside the gene matches: 8. CDR1 is SSHAT and CDR2 is FNYEAQ in the germline V gene (reference sequence). CDR3 protein: CASSLSVGREAYNEQFF. CDR3 in DNA: TGTGCCAGCAGCTTATCTGTAGGGCGGGAGGCCTACAATGAGCAGTTCTTC.

The genes are TRBV4-2 and TRBJ2-7; D might be TRBD2 (6 bases). The germline gives CDR1 LGHNA, CDR2 YNFKEQ. V gave up 5 bases and J gave up 2 bases, with 16 bases separating them. CDR3 length equals 15 residues. CDR3 sequence (DNA): TGTGCCAGCAGCGAGCGCCGGGACTTTCCCTACGAGCAGTACTTC. Encoded protein: CASSERRDFPYEQYF.

The genes are TRBV27 and TRBJ2-4, with 7 bases aligning to TRBD2. The CDR3 sequence is 17 residues long. V gave up 3 bases and J gave up 9 bases; unmatched junction bases: 17. CDR1 is MNHEY and CDR2 is SMNVEV in the germline V gene (reference sequence). Written as DNA, the CDR3 is TGTGCCAGCAGTTTTGGTCTAGCGGACTTCATGGGGGGCATTCAGTACTTC. Its translation: CASSFGLADFMGGIQYF.

This clone was found a few times. The J gene is TRBJ1-5, the V gene TRBV27; 8 positions agree with TRBD1. Germline V gives CDR1 MNHEY, CDR2 SMNVEV (reference sequence). There are 14 residues in the CDR3. With 5 bases clipped from V and 7 bases from J, the junction kept 7 bases outside the gene matches. The CDR3, as DNA: TGTGCCAGCAGTGACGGACAGGGATGGCAGCCCCAGCATTTT. This gives the protein CASSDGQGWQPQHF.

This clone appeared once. The rearrangement joins TRBV4-1 to TRBJ2-7; TRBD1 or TRBD2 may be the D gene (5 bases each). With 0 bases removed from V and 0 bases from J, the gap between germline ends came to 12 bases. Germline loops: CDR1 MGHRA, CDR2 YSYEKL. This CDR3 is built from 16 residues. CDR3 protein: CASSQDDRGVSYEQYF. CDR3 nucleotide sequence: TGCGCCAGCAGCCAAGATGATCGAGGGGTCTCCTACGAGCAGTACTTC.

The CDR3 DNA follows: TGCGCCAGCAGTCCCGGGTTACTGGATTACACTGAAGCTTTCTTT. This codes for CASSPGLLDYTEAFF. The V call is TRBV4-3, the J call TRBJ1-1, with D unclear. Germline CDR1 reads LGHNA; CDR2 reads YSLEER. V lost 6 bases to trimming and J lost 3 bases, with 17 bases between them. This CDR3 has 15 amino acids.

The chain employs TRBV5-7 and TRBJ2-7, with D maybe TRBD2 (7 bases). TRBV5-7 counts as an open reading frame of uncertain function. The germline V and J ends were trimmed by 3 bases and 2 bases, with 24 bases remaining between them. The CDR3 length is 18 residues. CDR3 protein: CASSWGGLRRGGAYEQYF. Here the CDR3 DNA reads TGTGCCAGCAGCTGGGGGGGCCTACGGCGGGGAGGAGCCTACGAGCAGTACTTC.

The V and J genes are TRBV4-2 and TRBJ2-1; a possible D gene is TRBD2 (7 bases). Per germline, CDR1 LGHNA and CDR2 YNFKEQ. This CDR3 is 14 amino acids long. Trimming removed 1 base at V and 10 bases at J, with 14 bases between. The CDR3 DNA follows: TGTGCCAGCAGCCAAGGTGGCGGGGGCTGGGAGCAGTTCTTC. Its protein is CASSQGGGGWEQFF.

The rearrangement links TRBV27 to TRBJ2-5; D is possibly TRBD2 (5 bases). V was pared by 7 bases and J by 4 bases, with 19 bases between. Per germline, CDR1 MNHEY and CDR2 SMNVEV (reference sequence). CDR3 length equals 15 residues. The CDR3 is CASTQYAGPGETQYF. CDR3 bases: TGTGCCAGCACCCAATACGCGGGCCCTGGAGAGACCCAGTACTTC.

The chain joins TRBV9 to TRBJ2-7; D may correspond to TRBD1 or TRBD2 (5 bases each). This CDR3 comprises 16 residues. In germline, CDR1 is SGDLS, CDR2 YYNGEE. Trimming removed 8 bases at V and 1 base at J, with 22 bases between. CDR3 protein: CASSKGPNRISYEQYF. The DNA for the CDR3 is TGTGCCAGTAGTAAGGGACCAAACAGGATTTCCTACGAGCAGTACTTC.

The chain uses TRBV6-1 and TRBJ2-2; D remains unclear. CDR1 is MNHNS, CDR2 SASEGT, per germline. Trimming left V 7 bases short and J 6 bases short, with 15 bases between. The CDR3 length is 14 residues. The CDR3 region has the DNA TGTGCCAGCACCCCAAGCCGGTGGCCCGGGGAGCTGTTTTTT. Translating it yields CASTPSRWPGELFF.

A remark on this clone: Other DNA sequences in this sample translate to the same CDR3. The chain links TRBV9 to TRBJ2-5; 7 nucleotides line up with TRBD2. The trim removed 0 bases at V and 0 bases at J, leaving 2 bases unmatched. The CDR3 contains 15 residues. Per the germline V gene, CDR1 is SGDLS and CDR2 is YYNGEE. The CDR3 loop reads CASSVGTSHQETQYF. The CDR3 DNA sequence: TGTGCCAGCAGCGTAGGGACTAGTCACCAAGAGACCCAGTACTTC.

The chain uses TRBV6-5 and TRBJ2-7, with D possibly being TRBD1 (6 bases). The CDR3 has 16 residues. Trimming removed 0 bases from V and 2 bases from J, with 14 bases in between. Germline CDR1 is MNHEY and CDR2 is SVGAGI. Written as DNA, the CDR3 is TGTGCCAGCAGTTACTCGTCAGGGGTGCCAACCTACGAGCAGTACTTC. It yields the protein CASSYSSGVPTYEQYF.

V usage is TRBV27 and J usage is TRBJ2-5; the D is unclear. CDR3 length equals 13 residues. V was cut by 3 bases and J by 9 bases, with 14 bases left in between. CDR1 is MNHEY, CDR2 SMNVEV, per germline (reference sequence). CDR3 coding DNA: TGTGCCAGCAGTTTTCTCCCCCGTGGGGCCCAGTACTTC. This sequence encodes CASSFLPRGAQYF.

CDR3 sequence: CASSLLGDRRQETQYF. The CDR3 bases are TGTGCCAGCAGTTTATTGGGGGACAGGCGTCAAGAGACCCAGTACTTC. V gene TRBV27 combines with J gene TRBJ2-5; the match to TRBD1 covers 8 bases. The CDR3 sequence is 16 residues long. The J segment lost 2 bases and the V segment lost 1 base, leaving 6 bases of the junction unmatched. Germline assignment: CDR1 MNHEY and CDR2 SMNVEV (reference sequence).

The chain uses TRBV9 and TRBJ2-1; the D is unclear. The CDR3 contains 14 residues. Per germline, CDR1 SGDLS and CDR2 YYNGEE. The V gene lost 1 base and the J gene lost 2 bases, with 7 bases spanning the gap. The CDR3 DNA follows: TGTGCCAGCAGCGTAACCAGGACCTACAATGAGCAGTTCTTC. Its protein product is CASSVTRTYNEQFF.

This chain connects TRBV4-1 to TRBJ1-1; no clear D gene. The germline V gene has CDR1 MGHRA and CDR2 YSYEKL. Trimming removed 0 bases from V and 5 bases from J, with 1 base in between. CDR3 length: 11 amino acids. This CDR3 is CASSQETEAFF. The CDR3 nucleotides read TGCGCCAGCAGCCAAGAGACTGAAGCTTTCTTT.

The chain uses TRBV4-1 and TRBJ2-2; D perhaps matches TRBD2 (6 bases). V lost 4 bases, J lost 11 bases, and 14 bases lay in between. The CDR3 has 13 residues. Germline CDR1 reads MGHRA; CDR2 reads YSYEKL. CDR3 nucleotide sequence: TGCGCCAGCAGCCCCAGGTTGGAGGGAGAGCTGTTTTTT. As protein: CASSPRLEGELFF.

The J gene is TRBJ2-2, the V gene TRBV29-1, with a weak D call TRBD2 (5 bases). V lost 7 bases to trimming and J lost 4 bases, with 19 bases between them. CDR3 size: 15 residues. Per germline, CDR1 SQVTM and CDR2 ANQGSEA. CDR3 in amino acids: CSAMGMASSTGELFF. In DNA form, the CDR3 reads TGCAGCGCAATGGGGATGGCTAGCAGCACCGGGGAGCTGTTTTTT.

The V gene is TRBV7-9, the J gene TRBJ2-7; 8 bases line up with TRBD2. CDR3 length equals 15 residues. With 5 bases clipped from V and 5 bases from J, the junction kept 11 bases outside the gene matches. Germline loops: CDR1 SEHNR, CDR2 FQNEAQ (reference sequence). CDR3 sequence reads: CASSLPGLEPNEQYF. DNA for the CDR3: TGTGCCAGCAGCCTCCCGGGACTAGAACCCAACGAGCAGTACTTC.